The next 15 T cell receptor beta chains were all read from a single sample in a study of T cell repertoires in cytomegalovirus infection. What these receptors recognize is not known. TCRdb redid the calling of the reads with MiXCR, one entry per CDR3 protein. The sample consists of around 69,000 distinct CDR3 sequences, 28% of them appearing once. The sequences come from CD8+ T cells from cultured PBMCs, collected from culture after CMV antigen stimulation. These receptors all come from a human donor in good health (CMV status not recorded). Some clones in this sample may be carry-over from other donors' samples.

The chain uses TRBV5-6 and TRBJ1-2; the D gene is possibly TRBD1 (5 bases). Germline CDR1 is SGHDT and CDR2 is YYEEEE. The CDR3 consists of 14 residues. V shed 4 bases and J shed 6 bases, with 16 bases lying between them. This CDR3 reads CASSQPWMGDGYTF. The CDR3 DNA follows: TGTGCCAGCAGCCAACCCTGGATGGGGGATGGCTACACCTTC.

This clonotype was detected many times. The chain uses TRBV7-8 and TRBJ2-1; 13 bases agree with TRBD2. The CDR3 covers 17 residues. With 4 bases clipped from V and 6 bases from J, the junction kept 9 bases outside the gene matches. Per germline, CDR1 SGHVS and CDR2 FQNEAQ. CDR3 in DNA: TGTGCCAGCAGCTCCCGCGGACTAGCGGGAGTCGGCAATGAGCAGTTCTTC. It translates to CASSSRGLAGVGNEQFF.

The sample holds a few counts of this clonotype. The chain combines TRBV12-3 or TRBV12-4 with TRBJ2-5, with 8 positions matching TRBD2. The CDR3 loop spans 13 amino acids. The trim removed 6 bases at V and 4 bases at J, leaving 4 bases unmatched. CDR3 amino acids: CASRGAGGETQYF. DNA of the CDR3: TGTGCCAGCAGAGGGGCGGGGGGAGAGACCCAGTACTTC.

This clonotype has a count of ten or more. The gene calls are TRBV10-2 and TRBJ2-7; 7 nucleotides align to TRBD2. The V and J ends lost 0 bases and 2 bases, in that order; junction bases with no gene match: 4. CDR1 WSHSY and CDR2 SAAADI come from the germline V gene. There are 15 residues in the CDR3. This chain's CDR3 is CASSESISGTYEQYF. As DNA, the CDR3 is TGCGCCAGCAGTGAGTCTATAAGCGGGACCTACGAGCAGTACTTC.

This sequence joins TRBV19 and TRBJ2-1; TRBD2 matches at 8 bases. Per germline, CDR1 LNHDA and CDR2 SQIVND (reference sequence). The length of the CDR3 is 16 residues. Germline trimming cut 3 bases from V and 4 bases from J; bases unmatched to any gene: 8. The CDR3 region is CASSIFGSGAYNEQFF. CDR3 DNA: TGTGCCAGTAGTATTTTTGGTAGCGGGGCTTACAATGAGCAGTTCTTC.

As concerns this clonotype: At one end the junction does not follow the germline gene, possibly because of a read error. The CDR3 loop is CASSQDRALPGDASGTNVLTF. Here the CDR3 DNA reads TGCGCCAGCAGCCAAGATCGGGCTCTGCCAGGGGATGCGTCTGGGACCAACGTCCTGACTTTC. J is TRBJ2-6 and V is TRBV4-3; tentatively, D is TRBD1 (6 bases). Germline loops: CDR1 LGHNA, CDR2 YSLEER. This CDR3 is 21 amino acids long.

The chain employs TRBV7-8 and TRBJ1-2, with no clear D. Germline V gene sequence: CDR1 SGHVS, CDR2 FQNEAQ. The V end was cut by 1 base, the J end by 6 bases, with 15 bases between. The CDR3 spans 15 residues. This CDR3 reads CASSLGGGDLDGYTF. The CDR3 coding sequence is TGTGCCAGCAGCTTAGGTGGCGGTGACTTGGATGGCTACACCTTC.

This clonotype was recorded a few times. In nucleotides, the CDR3 is TGCGCCAGCAGCCATCCTGCGGGAGCGGGCGATGAGCAGTTCTTC. Amino acids: CASSHPAGAGDEQFF. The chain carries TRBV4-1 and TRBJ2-1; TRBD2 matches 7 bases. J lost 8 bases, V lost 3 bases, and 10 bases had no gene match. CDR3 length: 15 amino acids. Germline CDR1 and CDR2: MGHRA and YSYEKL.

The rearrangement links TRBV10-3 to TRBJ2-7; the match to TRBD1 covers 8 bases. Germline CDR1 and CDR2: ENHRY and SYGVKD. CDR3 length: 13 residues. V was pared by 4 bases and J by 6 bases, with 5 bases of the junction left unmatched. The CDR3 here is CAISGSRGPEQYF. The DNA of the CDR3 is TGTGCCATCAGTGGTAGCAGGGGGCCCGAGCAGTACTTC.

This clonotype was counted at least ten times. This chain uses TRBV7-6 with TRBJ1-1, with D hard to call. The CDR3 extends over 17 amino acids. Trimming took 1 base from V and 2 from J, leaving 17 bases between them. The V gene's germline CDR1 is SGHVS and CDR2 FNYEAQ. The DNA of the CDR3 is TGTGCCAGCAGCTTAGTGGTCCCCTTGGGGTTCAACACTGAAGCTTTCTTT. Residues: CASSLVVPLGFNTEAFF.

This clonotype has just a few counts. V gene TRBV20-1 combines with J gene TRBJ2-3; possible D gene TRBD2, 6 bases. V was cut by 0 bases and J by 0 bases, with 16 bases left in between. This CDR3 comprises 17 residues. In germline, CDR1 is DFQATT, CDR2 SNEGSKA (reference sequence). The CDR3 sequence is CSARDSPLATSTDTQYF. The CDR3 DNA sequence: TGCAGTGCTAGAGATTCTCCGCTAGCGACTAGCACAGATACGCAGTATTTT.

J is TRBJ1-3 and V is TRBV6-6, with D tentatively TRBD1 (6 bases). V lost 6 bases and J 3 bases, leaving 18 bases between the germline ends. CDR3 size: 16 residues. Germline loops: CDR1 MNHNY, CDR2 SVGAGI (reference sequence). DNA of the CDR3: TGTGCCAGCAGGGATTCTGGACAGTCCTGTGGAAACACCATATATTTT. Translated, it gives CASRDSGQSCGNTIYF.

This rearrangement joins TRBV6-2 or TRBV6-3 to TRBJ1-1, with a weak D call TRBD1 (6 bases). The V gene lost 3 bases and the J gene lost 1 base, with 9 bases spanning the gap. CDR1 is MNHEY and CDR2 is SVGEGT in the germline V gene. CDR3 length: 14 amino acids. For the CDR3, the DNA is TGTGCCAGCAGTTATACAGGGCGGAACACTGAAGCTTTCTTT. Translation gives CASSYTGRNTEAFF.

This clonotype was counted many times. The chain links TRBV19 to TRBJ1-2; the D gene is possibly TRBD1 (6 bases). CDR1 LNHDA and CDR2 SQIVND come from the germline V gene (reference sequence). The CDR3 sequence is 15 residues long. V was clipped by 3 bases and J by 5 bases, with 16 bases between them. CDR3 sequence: CASSMPSQGRYGYTF. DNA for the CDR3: TGTGCCAGTAGTATGCCCTCACAGGGTCGGTATGGCTACACCTTC.

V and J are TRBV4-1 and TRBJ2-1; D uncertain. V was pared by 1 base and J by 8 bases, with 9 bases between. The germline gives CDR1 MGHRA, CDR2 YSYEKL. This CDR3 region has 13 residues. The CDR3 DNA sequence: TGCGCCAGCAGCCAAGGGTCCAGATATGAGCAGTTCTTC. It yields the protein CASSQGSRYEQFF.